These 25 T cell receptor beta chains came from one sample sequenced in a study of T cell responses to AZD1222 COVID-19 vaccine. TCRdb's table, derived via immunoSEQ multiplex PCR, lists solely in-frame clones and lacks some. The sample consists of more than 85,000 clones, about 81% of them appearing once. Sequenced here: peripheral blood, sampled on day 0 of AZD1222 vaccination. The receptors here all came from an adult in good health.

This chain uses TRBV5-1 with TRBJ2-3; 8 bases map to TRBD2. This CDR3 contains 17 residues. The junction had 10 bases not matched to a gene; V was cut back by 4 bases and J by 0 bases. In germline, CDR1 is SGHRS, CDR2 YFSETQ. Here the CDR3 reads CASSGVTSGSSTDTQYF. The CDR3 bases are TGCGCCAGCAGCGGAGTTACTAGCGGTTCGAGCACAGATACGCAGTATTTT.

The chain joins TRBV30 to TRBJ1-5, with D uncertain. Per the germline V gene, CDR1 is GTSNPN and CDR2 is SVGIG (reference sequence). V was trimmed by 0 bases and J by 3 bases, leaving 9 bases between them. The CDR3 loop spans 14 amino acids. The CDR3 DNA is TGTGCCTGGAGTGTCTACCTCGACAATCAGCCCCAGCATTTT. Its translation: CAWSVYLDNQPQHF.

The CDR3 spells CATSDLNRDYGYTF. The CDR3 DNA follows: TGTGCCACCAGTGATTTGAACAGGGACTATGGCTACACCTTC. J is TRBJ1-2 and V is TRBV24-1; TRBD1 might be the D (6 bases). Trimming left V 0 bases short and J 3 bases short, with 7 bases between. The CDR3 has 14 residues. The germline gives CDR1 KGHDR, CDR2 SFDVKD.

The chain is built from TRBV9 and TRBJ1-5; weak D call: TRBD1 (6 bases). Trimming removed 4 bases from V and 4 bases from J, with 15 bases in between. This CDR3 comprises 15 residues. The germline V gene encodes CDR1 SGDLS and CDR2 YYNGEE. The CDR3 protein is CASSPTGLGNQPQHF. CDR3 sequence (DNA): TGTGCCAGCAGCCCCACAGGGCTGGGAAATCAGCCCCAGCATTTT.

This clone occurred once. The chain is built from TRBV3-1 (or the pseudogene TRBV3-2) and TRBJ1-2; D is possibly TRBD1 (6 bases). V was trimmed by 3 bases and J by 4 bases, leaving 18 bases between them. The CDR3 is 16 amino acids. Germline CDR1 LGHDT, CDR2 YNNKEL (reference sequence). CDR3 amino acids: CASSQETGLSSYGYTF. Written as DNA, the CDR3 is TGTGCCAGCAGCCAGGAGACAGGACTATCTTCCTATGGCTACACCTTC.

The rearrangement joins TRBV10-3 to TRBJ2-7; D gene ambiguous. The CDR3 runs to 12 residues. Between the trimmed V and J ends, which lost 5 bases and 4 bases, there was a span of 9 bases. Germline lookup yields CDR1 ENHRY and CDR2 SYGVKD. CDR3 residues: CAISPTGYEQYF. CDR3 coding DNA: TGTGCCATCAGTCCGACTGGATACGAGCAGTACTTC.

This sequence joins TRBV28 and TRBJ2-7, with D possibly being TRBD1 (5 bases). Per the germline V gene, CDR1 is MDHEN and CDR2 is SYDVKM. V lost 5 bases and J lost 2, with 16 bases in between. CDR3 length: 15 residues. CDR3 sequence (DNA): TGTGCCAGCAGTCCCCGGCCCGACAGAGCCTACGAGCAGTACTTC. Translated: CASSPRPDRAYEQYF.

This chain uses TRBV30 with TRBJ1-1, with D unresolved. CDR1 and CDR2 (germline): GTSNPN, SVGIG (reference sequence). The CDR3 runs 13 residues. Trimming pared 1 base from V and 1 base from J, leaving 7 bases between. The chain's CDR3 is CAWSAERNTEAFF. For the CDR3, the DNA is TGTGCCTGGAGTGCCGAGAGGAACACTGAAGCTTTCTTT.

The rearrangement joins TRBV28 to TRBJ1-6, with D possibly being TRBD1 (5 bases). CDR1 MDHEN and CDR2 SYDVKM come from the germline V gene. Trimming pared 6 bases from V and 9 bases from J, leaving 18 bases between. The CDR3 totals 15 residues. The CDR3: CASSQGDKDASPLHF. In DNA, the CDR3 is TGTGCCAGCAGCCAGGGAGATAAAGATGCTTCACCCCTCCACTTT.

V gene TRBV7-2 combines with J gene TRBJ2-7, with TRBD1 matching over 12 bases. CDR1 SGHTA and CDR2 FQGNSA come from the germline V gene. Trimming removed 6 bases from V and 4 bases from J; junction bases left unmatched: 4. The length of the CDR3 is 14 residues. The CDR3 DNA is TGTGCCAGCAGGCAGGGACAGGGGGCGTACGAGCAGTACTTC. It yields the protein CASRQGQGAYEQYF.

The rearrangement links TRBV5-1 to TRBJ1-3; D remains unclear. Germline lookup yields CDR1 SGHRS and CDR2 YFSETQ. Trimming removed 0 bases from V and 0 bases from J, with 7 bases in between. CDR3 length: 15 residues. Written as DNA, the CDR3 is TGCGCCAGCAGCTTGGACGAGGGCTCTGGAAACACCATATATTTT. It translates to CASSLDEGSGNTIYF. The full variable domain, completed using reference TRBV5-1 and TRBJ1-3, is KAGVTQTPRYLIKTRGQQVTLSCSPISGHRSVSWYQQTPGQGLQFLFEYFSETQRNKGNFPGRFSGRQFSNSRSEMNVSTLELGDSALYLCASSLDEGSGNTIYFGEGSWLTVV.

The rearrangement uses TRBV12-3 or TRBV12-4 and TRBJ1-4, with D unresolved. CDR3 length equals 13 residues. V was pared by 7 bases and J by 5 bases, with 11 bases between. This chain's CDR3 is CASTPQLNEKLFF. The CDR3 DNA is TGTGCCAGCACCCCGCAATTGAATGAAAAACTGTTTTTT.

This chain links TRBV7-2 with TRBJ2-3; the D is unclear. CDR1 is SGHTA, CDR2 FQGNSA, per germline. The ends were cut back, 1 base at V and 4 bases at J, with 6 bases in the middle. The CDR3 is 13 residues long. The CDR3 DNA sequence: TGTGCCAGCAGCTTAGATGGCTCAGATACGCAGTATTTT. As protein: CASSLDGSDTQYF.

In its sample, this clone was seen a few times. The chain has TRBV19 and TRBJ2-7, with TRBD1 identical over 9 bases. The CDR3 contains 15 residues. CDR1 and CDR2 from the germline V gene are LNHDA and SQIVND (reference sequence). The ends lost 0 bases at V and 4 bases at J; junction bases unmatched: 4. In nucleotides, the CDR3 is TGTGCCAGTAGTATAGATGCCGGGACAGGGTACGAGCAGTACTTC. It translates to CASSIDAGTGYEQYF.

V usage is TRBV11-2 and J usage is TRBJ1-3, with 7 bases identical to TRBD1. The CDR3 has 15 residues. V gave up 1 base and J gave up 4 bases; unmatched junction bases: 4. Looked up from germline, CDR1 is SGHAT and CDR2 is FQNNGV. Here the CDR3 reads CASSLARGPGNTIYF. The CDR3 bases are TGTGCCAGCAGCTTAGCAAGGGGGCCAGGAAACACCATATATTTT.

The chain combines TRBV2 with TRBJ2-1; 9 bases are a match to TRBD2. The CDR3 runs to 15 residues. Germline V gene lookup returns CDR1 SNHLY and CDR2 FYNNEI. The junction had 6 bases not matched to a gene; V was cut back by 6 bases and J by 3 bases. CDR3 sequence (DNA): TGTGCCAGCAGGCCCCCAGCGGGAGGCTACAATGAGCAGTTCTTC. Translating it yields CASRPPAGGYNEQFF.

J is TRBJ2-7 and V is TRBV28; no definite D call. The germline V gene encodes CDR1 MDHEN and CDR2 SYDVKM. The CDR3 covers 17 residues. V was cut by 4 bases and J by 0 bases, with 19 bases left in between. For the CDR3, the DNA is TGTGCCAGCAGTTCCCCCCTAATACTCCCGAGCTCCTACGAGCAGTACTTC. Protein sequence: CASSSPLILPSSYEQYF.

The chain couples TRBV6-4 to TRBJ2-3; no reliable D call. Looked up from germline, CDR1 is MRHNA and CDR2 is SNTAGT. Between the trimmed V and J ends, which lost 6 bases and 3 bases, there was a span of 10 bases. CDR3 size: 13 residues. The CDR3 loop is CASSLGRTDTQYF. CDR3 coding DNA: TGTGCCAGCAGCCTTGGCAGGACAGATACGCAGTATTTT.

The chain's CDR3 is CASSSIRKGTPTNEKLFF. The CDR3 nucleotides are TGTGCCAGCAGTTCCATCAGGAAGGGAACCCCTACTAATGAAAAACTGTTTTTT. The chain uses TRBV28 and TRBJ1-4; D is undetermined. V was pared by 4 bases and J by 2 bases, with 20 bases between. The CDR3 runs to 18 residues. Germline lookup yields CDR1 MDHEN and CDR2 SYDVKM.

Concerning this clone: A much larger clonotype is one base distant, so this may be a read error. This chain joins TRBV7-2 and TRBJ2-3; no definite D call. From germline, CDR1 is SGHTA and CDR2 FQGNSA. The CDR3 length is 12 residues. Trimming left V 2 bases short and J 2 bases short, with 2 bases between. CDR3 sequence reads: CASSLYTDTQYF. The CDR3 DNA reads TGTGCCAGCAGCTTATACACAGATACGCAGTATTTT.

V usage is TRBV9 and J usage is TRBJ1-3, with D possibly TRBD1 on 6 matching bases. With 2 bases removed from V and 3 bases from J, the gap between germline ends came to 12 bases. The CDR3 sequence is 15 residues long. Germline V gene data show CDR1 as SGDLS and CDR2 as YYNGEE. The CDR3 DNA reads as TGTGCCAGCAGCGTCGGCAGGGGTGATGGAAACACCATATATTTT. This translates into CASSVGRGDGNTIYF.

This clone appeared once. The chain uses TRBV7-6 and TRBJ2-1, with 10 positions matching TRBD2. Germline loops: CDR1 SGHVS, CDR2 FNYEAQ. The CDR3 has 17 residues. After removal of 4 bases from V and 6 bases from J, the junction contained 12 bases not matched to a gene. Here the CDR3 reads CASSSSEPGLAFNEQFF. CDR3 coding DNA: TGTGCCAGCAGCTCGTCAGAACCGGGACTAGCGTTCAATGAGCAGTTCTTC. Complete variable domain (other parts from reference TRBV7-6 and TRBJ2-1): GAGVSQSPRYKVTKRGQDVALRCDPISGHVSLYWYRQALGQGPEFLTYFNYEAQQDKSGLPNDRFSAERPEGSISTLTIQRTEQRDSAMYRCASSSSEPGLAFNEQFFGPGTRLTVL.

This clone was picked up many times. The chain recombines TRBV4-3 with TRBJ1-1; 8 bases are a match to TRBD1. The V gene's germline CDR1 is LGHNA and CDR2 YSLEER. Trimming cost V 0 bases and J 3 bases; bases outside gene matches: 15. This CDR3 is built from 19 residues. The CDR3 DNA reads as TGCGCCAGCAGCCAAGATCCCTCAGGACAGGGCGGGGGGGACACTGAAGCTTTCTTT. Protein sequence: CASSQDPSGQGGGDTEAFF.

This clone occurred a few times. The chain combines TRBV12-3 or TRBV12-4 with TRBJ1-5; a weak D match, TRBD1 (5 bases). V lost 4 bases, J lost 9 bases, and 7 bases lay in between. The CDR3 covers 11 residues. The CDR3 DNA reads TGTGCCAGCAGTTCTGGGACGCCCCAGCATTTT. The encoded protein is CASSSGTPQHF.

The rearrangement joins TRBV28 to TRBJ1-6, with 8 bases aligning to TRBD1. The CDR3 is 14 residues long. With V trimmed by 5 bases and J by 14 bases, 11 bases remained unmatched. Germline loops: CDR1 MDHEN, CDR2 SYDVKM. The CDR3 here is CASSPDLTGVSLHF. As DNA, the CDR3 is TGTGCCAGCAGTCCAGACCTGACAGGGGTTTCCCTCCACTTT.